Listed below are T cell receptor beta chains from one sample, sequenced in a study of T-cell memory formation after mild COVID-19. Each CDR3 protein gets one entry after TCRdb re-called the 5' RACE reads with MiXCR. Among some 300,000 distinct CDR3 sequences, around 20% were seen once, and the ten largest hold 21%. Sequencing input: PBMCs or a T cell subset sorted from them (not recorded which). These receptors all stem from a young man who had mild COVID-19 (a few samples of this study predate the infection). Cell type and time point are not known. The CDR3 runs from the conserved cysteine through the conserved F or W. Each record gives: V gene, J gene, clone size, CDR3 length, D gene, CDR3 protein, CDR3 DNA. The D gene is left open where the match is weak. For some rows the clone size is stated as once, few or many, or as a class when expanded; others skip it.

>TRBV24-1|TRBJ2-2|few|16|TRBD1
CATSDPGTGSTGELFF
TGTGCCACCAGTGACCCCGGGACAGGCTCGACCGGGGAGCTGTTTTTT
>TRBV27|TRBJ1-3|few|14|.
CASARGGVGNTIYF
TGTGCCAGCGCGCGGGGGGGTGTTGGAAACACCATATATTTT
>TRBV18|TRBJ2-7|.|14|.
CASSPGIVEYEQYF
TGTGCCAGCTCACCGGGGATTGTGGAGTACGAGCAGTACTTC
>TRBV4-3|TRBJ2-1|few|17|.
CASSHVRGGPGGNEQFF
TGCGCCAGCAGCCACGTACGGGGAGGACCCGGCGGCAATGAGCAGTTCTTC
>TRBV24-1|TRBJ2-4|.|15|TRBD1
CATARGGTGWNIQYF
TGTGCCACCGCCAGAGGCGGGACAGGATGGAACATTCAGTACTTC
>TRBV11-2|TRBJ2-1|.|14|.
CASSLRRQYNEQFF
TGTGCCAGCAGCTTACGGCGACAGTACAATGAGCAGTTCTTC
>TRBV20-1|TRBJ2-5|.|14|TRBD1
CSADRQGARETQYF
TGCAGTGCCGATAGACAGGGGGCACGGGAGACCCAGTACTTC
>TRBV5-1|TRBJ1-6|.|17|.
CASSSEGGGRNDSPLHF
TGCGCCAGCAGCTCCGAGGGGGGAGGTAGGAACGATTCACCCCTCCACTTT
>TRBV5-1|TRBJ1-2|many|14|.
CASSQREANYGYTF
TGCGCCAGCAGCCAGCGAGAAGCTAACTATGGCTACACCTTC
>TRBV18|TRBJ2-3|few|15|TRBD2
CASSLQRGALDTQYF
TGTGCCAGCTCATTACAGCGGGGGGCCCTGGATACGCAGTATTTT
>TRBV3-1|TRBJ1-2|once|13|TRBD1
CASSQETGFGYTF
TGTGCCAGCAGCCAAGAGACAGGGTTTGGCTACACCTTC
>TRBV5-1|TRBJ2-7|.|13|.
CASSVGQSYEQYF
TGCGCCAGCAGCGTAGGACAGTCCTACGAGCAGTACTTC
>TRBV20-1|TRBJ2-3|few|13|.
CSAEEGLTDTQYF
TGCAGTGCTGAAGAGGGGCTTACAGATACGCAGTATTTT
>TRBV19|TRBJ1-1|.|15|.
CASCAGGFIRSEAFF
TGTGCCAGTTGTGCCGGGGGCTTCATTCGTTCCGAAGCTTTCTTT
>TRBV7-8|TRBJ2-6|many|17|.
CASSLPRRYSGANVLTF
TGTGCCAGCAGCTTACCCCGACGGTACTCTGGGGCCAACGTCCTGACTTTC
>TRBV7-8|TRBJ2-1|.|16|.
CASCMGSDSHYNEQFF
TGTGCCAGCTGCATGGGTTCCGACAGTCACTACAATGAGCAGTTCTTC
>TRBV6-2/TRBV6-3|TRBJ1-3|few|13|.
CASSVLSGNTIYF
TGTGCCAGCAGCGTCCTCTCTGGAAACACCATATATTTT
>TRBV6-1|TRBJ1-2|few|13|TRBD1
CASSITGDYGYTF
TGTGCCAGCAGTATAACAGGGGACTATGGCTACACCTTC
>TRBV6-5|TRBJ1-4|.|15|TRBD1
CASSYGTGVGEKLFF
TGTGCCAGCAGTTACGGGACAGGGGTTGGTGAAAAACTGTTTTTT
>TRBV6-5|TRBJ2-3|.|16|.
CASRQLRGGLADTQYF
TGTGCCAGCAGACAGCTGCGCGGGGGCCTGGCAGATACGCAGTATTTT
>TRBV7-9|TRBJ1-5|.|16|.
CASSLGEGPRNQPQHF
TGTGCCAGCAGCTTAGGAGAGGGACCGCGCAATCAGCCCCAGCATTTT
>TRBV5-1|TRBJ2-7|.|15|TRBD1
CASSLATGGHGEQYF
TGCGCCAGCAGCTTGGCCACAGGGGGGCACGGCGAGCAGTACTTC
>TRBV7-9|TRBJ2-7|.|14|.
CASSGDVATYEQYF
TGTGCCAGCAGCGGTGACGTCGCTACCTACGAGCAGTACTTC
>TRBV20-1|TRBJ1-2|.|12|.
CSARIQGYGYTF
TGCAGTGCTAGGATTCAGGGCTATGGCTACACCTTC
>TRBV7-2|TRBJ1-5|few|15|TRBD1
CASSLWTGLNQPQHF
TGTGCCAGCAGCCTATGGACAGGACTCAATCAGCCCCAGCATTTT
>TRBV7-9|TRBJ1-1|few|17|.
CASSPPAGAGGNTEAFF
TGTGCCAGCAGCCCCCCCGCCGGGGCCGGGGGTAACACTGAAGCTTTCTTT
>TRBV7-9|TRBJ2-2|.|15|.
CASTTQTGNTGELFF
TGTGCCAGCACCACGCAGACAGGGAACACCGGGGAGCTGTTTTTT
>TRBV5-1|TRBJ2-1|few|17|TRBD2
CASSLVVAGGPYNEQFF
TGCGCCAGCAGCTTGGTAGTAGCGGGGGGTCCCTACAATGAGCAGTTCTTC
>TRBV18|TRBJ2-3|.|12|.
CASSALLDTQYF
TGTGCCAGCTCGGCCCTTCTTGATACGCAGTATTTT
>TRBV20-1|TRBJ2-3|few|14|.
CSARDAGSGLWQYF
TGCAGTGCTAGAGATGCCGGGTCGGGTCTCTGGCAGTATTTT
>TRBV6-1|TRBJ1-4|.|14|.
CASSEAGLNEKLFF
TGTGCCAGCAGTGAAGCAGGGCTTAATGAAAAACTGTTTTTT
>TRBV7-9|TRBJ2-1|few|14|.
CASSFVRRGNEQFF
TGTGCCAGCAGCTTTGTCCGCCGGGGTAATGAGCAGTTCTTC
>TRBV4-1|TRBJ2-3|.|17|TRBD2
CASSQSTSGGSTDTQYF
TGCGCCAGCAGCCAGTCGACTAGCGGGGGCTCCACAGATACGCAGTATTTT
>TRBV4-1|TRBJ1-2|.|15|.
CASTPRTGPNYGYTF
TGCGCCAGCACCCCGAGAACAGGACCCAACTATGGCTACACCTTC
>TRBV4-1|TRBJ2-7|many|17|.
CASSQEWTSGSSYEQYF
TGCGCCAGCAGCCAAGAGTGGACCAGCGGTAGCTCCTACGAGCAGTACTTC
>TRBV6-4|TRBJ2-4|once|13|.
CASSKEEGNIQYF
TGTGCCAGCAGTAAAGAGGAGGGAAACATTCAGTACTTC
>TRBV2|TRBJ2-7|.|14|TRBD2
CASRGLAVGNEQYF
TGTGCCAGCAGAGGACTAGCCGTCGGGAACGAGCAGTACTTC
>TRBV20-1|TRBJ2-1|few|12|.
CSASHRANEQFF
TGCAGTGCCTCCCACAGGGCCAATGAGCAGTTCTTC
>TRBV7-2|TRBJ1-4|.|14|TRBD1
CASSSGQGLEKLFF
TGTGCCAGCAGCTCGGGACAGGGACTAGAAAAACTGTTTTTT
>TRBV12-3/TRBV12-4|TRBJ2-1|.|18|.
CASSPEGGLTKTYNEQFF
TGTGCCAGCTCCCCCGAGGGGGGCCTGACGAAGACCTACAATGAGCAGTTCTTC
>TRBV6-6|TRBJ1-5|.|16|.
CASSGQLGGRNQPQHF
TGTGCCAGCAGTGGACAGTTAGGGGGTCGCAATCAGCCCCAGCATTTT
>TRBV6-2/TRBV6-3|TRBJ2-4|.|14|TRBD2
CASARGEGMDIQYF
TGTGCCAGCGCCCGTGGGGAGGGGATGGACATTCAGTACTTC
>TRBV4-1|TRBJ2-3|.|13|.
CASSLSSSDTQYF
TGCGCCAGCAGCCTGAGCAGTTCAGATACGCAGTATTTT
>TRBV4-1|TRBJ2-2|.|19|.
CASSQVGYGETSNTGELFF
TGCGCCAGCAGCCAAGTAGGGTACGGGGAAACTTCGAACACCGGGGAGCTGTTTTTT
>TRBV6-5|TRBJ2-2|few|19|.
CASSKRGVFGTDSTGELFF
TGTGCCAGCAGTAAACGGGGGGTTTTTGGGACAGACAGCACCGGGGAGCTGTTTTTT
>TRBV20-1|TRBJ2-5|few|14|.
CSATRTWDQETQYF
TGCAGTGCTACACGAACGTGGGACCAAGAGACCCAGTACTTC
>TRBV7-9|TRBJ1-3|.|14|.
CASSARGAGNTIYF
TGTGCCAGCAGCGCCAGGGGAGCTGGAAACACCATATATTTT
>TRBV5-1|TRBJ2-7|few|15|.
CASSFGGALTYEQYF
TGCGCCAGCAGCTTTGGGGGGGCTCTAACCTACGAGCAGTACTTC
>TRBV4-1|TRBJ1-1|.|15|.
CASKHEKGESTEAFF
TGCGCCAGCAAACATGAGAAGGGCGAGAGCACTGAAGCTTTCTTT
>TRBV20-1|TRBJ2-3|few|15|TRBD2
CSARQPSGAADTQYF
TGCAGTGCTAGACAGCCTAGCGGGGCCGCAGATACGCAGTATTTT